This entry lists 9 T cell receptor beta chains sequenced from one sample in a study of beta chain features in type 1 diabetes. Study results and limitations: Moderately but significantly shorter TCRB CDR3s were found in Type 1 diabetes patients in all four CD4+ subsets.

Their specific antigens are unknown. Every isolated RNA sample was fully reverse transcribed, so sequencing captured expressed TCRB transcripts. The assay was immunoSEQ multiplex PCR, and TCRdb's table has in-frame clones only and misses some. The table records roughly 180,000 clones, 6.5% to 9.5% of them present only once. The sample consisted of central memory CD4+ T cells from blood. These receptors all come from a woman between 35 and 50 years old with type 1 diabetes.

This clone appeared a few times. CDR3 coding DNA: TGCGCCAGCAGCCAAGGGCCGCTGGGGGGGCCAGCCTACGAGCAGTACTTC. Translated: CASSQGPLGGPAYEQYF. The rearrangement uses TRBV4-1 and TRBJ2-7; the D gene is possibly TRBD2 (7 bases). Trimming removed 1 base from V and 2 bases from J, with 18 bases in between. Per germline, CDR1 MGHRA and CDR2 YSYEKL. The CDR3 runs to 17 residues.

V is TRBV7-2 and J is TRBJ2-7; possibly TRBD2 for D (7 bases). The CDR3 is 14 amino acids. Deletions cut 3 bases from V and 7 bases from J, with 16 bases between. CDR1 and CDR2 (germline): SGHTA, FQGNSA. The CDR3, as DNA: TGTGCCAGCAGCTTTCAAGGGGGGGTTCTAGAGCAGTACTTC. Translated, it gives CASSFQGGVLEQYF.

V is TRBV7-2 and J is TRBJ2-7; 8 nucleotides align to TRBD2. This CDR3 contains 15 residues. Germline-derived CDR1 and CDR2 are SGHTA and FQGNSA. V trimming: 0 bases; J trimming: 1 base; junction bases outside the gene matches: 2. DNA of the CDR3: TGTGCCAGCAGCTTAGCCAGCGGGAGTTCCTACGAGCAGTACTTC. Translated, it gives CASSLASGSSYEQYF.

This clone was seen a handful of times. The chain combines TRBV2 with TRBJ1-1, with D possibly being TRBD1 (6 bases). Germline assignment: CDR1 SNHLY and CDR2 FYNNEI. CDR3 length equals 18 residues. Trimming shortened V by 2 bases and J by 5 bases, and 24 bases separated the two germline ends. In DNA, the CDR3 is TGTGCCAGCAGTGAATCACCGGCCTTAACAGGGTGGGGTACTGAAGCTTTCTTT. It is translated as CASSESPALTGWGTEAFF.

The CDR3 reads CASSLTSGGDNEQFF. The CDR3 DNA reads as TGTGCCAGCAGCCTGACTAGCGGGGGGGACAATGAGCAGTTCTTC. V usage is TRBV4-2 and J usage is TRBJ2-1; the match to TRBD2 covers 14 bases. The CDR3 spans 15 residues. V was pared by 4 bases and J by 5 bases, with 1 base of the junction left unmatched. Per germline, CDR1 LGHNA and CDR2 YNFKEQ.

This clone occurred a few times. The V gene is TRBV7-9, the J gene TRBJ1-3; D gene unclear. Germline CDR1 is SEHNR and CDR2 is FQNEAQ (reference sequence). V was clipped by 1 base and J by 2 bases, with 6 bases between them. The CDR3 is made up of 14 amino acids. The CDR3 nucleotides read TGTGCCAGCAGCTTAGACTCGACTGGAAACACCATATATTTT. This gives the protein CASSLDSTGNTIYF.

This clone occurred a few times. CDR3 DNA: TGCGCCTCCCAGGCTGAGCTAACGGGGGGCGGACGGAATGAGCAGTTCTTC. It codes for CASQAELTGGGRNEQFF. The rearrangement joins TRBV5-1 to TRBJ2-1; a possible D gene is TRBD2 (7 bases). CDR3 length: 17 amino acids. The germline V gene encodes CDR1 SGHRS and CDR2 YFSETQ. V lost 10 bases and J 7 bases, leaving 30 bases between the germline ends. The variable domain in full, with the rest retrieved from reference TRBV5-1 and TRBJ2-1, is KAGVTQTPRYLIKTRGQQVTLSCSPISGHRSVSWYQQTPGQGLQFLFEYFSETQRNKGNFPGRFSGRQFSNSRSEMNVSTLELGDSALYLCASQAELTGGGRNEQFFGPGTRLTVL.

The gene calls are TRBV29-1 and TRBJ2-3, with D tentatively TRBD1 (5 bases). V lost 0 bases to trimming and J lost 4 bases, with 11 bases between them. This CDR3 is built from 14 residues. The germline gives CDR1 SQVTM, CDR2 ANQGSEA. This chain's CDR3 is CSVEEQVNADTQYF. The CDR3 nucleotides are TGCAGCGTTGAAGAACAGGTTAATGCAGATACGCAGTATTTT.

This chain connects TRBV5-6 to TRBJ1-2; 8 positions agree with TRBD1. The CDR3 runs 13 residues. Germline V gives CDR1 SGHDT, CDR2 YYEEEE. J lost 4 bases, V lost 4 bases, and 3 bases had no gene match. CDR3 region: CASSIDRGYGYTF. The CDR3 region has the DNA TGTGCCAGCAGCATTGACAGGGGCTATGGCTACACCTTC.